This T cell receptor (beta chain) is drawn from a study of cytomegalovirus exposure and HLA in healthy donors. The donors were part of the validation cohort of 95 to 150 subjects. That cohort was separate from the first cohort, which comprised roughly 670 subjects. The data were produced by immunoSEQ multiplex PCR, yet TCRdb's version contains in-frame clones alone and is incomplete. This sample carries about 140,000 clones, around 88% of them seen once, and the ten largest clones take about 7.9%. In the case of this clone: What it binds is unknown.

The germline CDR1 and CDR2 sequences are SGHRS and YFSETQ. The ends lost 1 base at V and 8 bases at J; junction bases unmatched: 6. This CDR3 has 14 residues. Findings and caveats of the study: Cytomegalovirus status, reportedly, was diagnosed with high specificity and sensitivity by the classifier. Investigators reported 150 to 200 TCR beta chains as tied to cytomegalovirus. A subsequent analysis found that TCR clusters from the first cohort also tended to co-occur in the approximately 130 validation repertoires, with approximately 94% of cluster scores above 0.

The chain links TRBV5-1 to TRBJ2-1; 7 bases map to TRBD2. The sample comprised PBMCs. The receptor comes from a woman between 18 and 29 years old in good health and CMV-seropositive. In DNA form, the CDR3 reads TGCGCCAGCAGCTTGAATCCGGCGGGGGATGAGCAGTTCTTC. This gives the protein CASSLNPAGDEQFF.